One TCR beta chain is described in this entry. This specimen comes from a study of OX40 agonist ivuxolimab in advanced cancers. Only in-frame clones appear in the TCRdb table, and some are missing; sequencing was by immunoSEQ multiplex PCR. This sample has about 73,000 clones, with around nine tenths found just once. The study sampled blood at baseline, cycle 4 day 1, and cycle 7 day 1. This sequence originates from an adult with an advanced solid tumor such as melanoma, head and neck, liver or kidney cancer. The specimen was CD4+ or CD8+ T cells sorted from blood, collected in a trial of the OX40 agonist ivuxolimab.

The CDR3 protein is CASSLTGTGLNEQFF. The CDR3 bases are TGCGCCAGCAGCTTGACCGGGACAGGGCTCAATGAGCAGTTCTTC. The rearrangement links TRBV5-1 to TRBJ2-1, with 9 bases lining up with TRBD1. CDR3 length: 15 amino acids. Per germline, CDR1 SGHRS and CDR2 YFSETQ. V lost 1 base, J lost 6 bases, and 5 bases stayed unmatched.